The entry that follows covers one T cell receptor (beta chain) sequence. The assay was immunoSEQ multiplex PCR, and TCRdb's table has in-frame clones only and misses some. The data hold approximately 170,000 clones, with more than 85% observed a single time. The data were taken from a study of control samples from healthy donors and cancer patients. Germline CDR1 SGHTA, CDR2 FQGNSA. CDR3 length: 16 amino acids. The V gene lost 1 base and the J gene lost 0 bases, with 9 bases spanning the gap. This receptor was obtained from a woman in her twenties or thirties in good health. The material sequenced was blood. The chain employs TRBV7-2 and TRBJ2-2; a possible D gene is TRBD2 (5 bases). CDR3 DNA: TGTGCCAGCAGCTTAGGGTCGGGAACGAACACCGGGGAGCTGTTTTTT. It encodes CASSLGSGTNTGELFF.